This TCR beta chain was documented in a study of molecular identifiers for immune sequencing clone quantification. General study results and limits: Spiked TCR RNA from one Jurkat cell reportedly showed up when mixed among 950,000 to 1,000,000 naive cells.

Via MiXCR, TCRdb re-called the PCR reads, giving one row per CDR3 protein. The table lists roughly 6,500 distinct CDR3 sequences, roughly 15% of them singletons. V lost 2 bases, J lost 0 bases, and 26 bases lay in between. Per germline, CDR1 MNHEY and CDR2 SVGEGT. This CDR3 has 20 residues. This clonotype qualifies as medium-sized. No antigen is known for it. Sequencing was carried out using naive CD8+ T cells from blood, with Jurkat cell RNA spiked in. Subset defined: FACS-sorted CD8+CD4-CCR7+CD45RA+ naive T cells. The receptor's source is a human donor in good health. Some libraries in this study had Jurkat cell RNA spiked in. The chain joins TRBV6-2 or TRBV6-3 to TRBJ2-7; D gene ambiguous. This CDR3 is CASSYPIVRLVPEDSYEQYF. DNA for the CDR3: TGTGCCAGCAGTTACCCGATCGTTCGACTTGTCCCGGAAGACTCCTACGAGCAGTACTTC.